This is a list of T cell receptor beta chains from one sample in a study of OX40 agonist ivuxolimab in advanced cancers. Profiling relied on immunoSEQ multiplex PCR, and the TCRdb table lists in-frame clones only, not all of them. The data hold roughly 75,000 clones, with about 86% observed a single time. Source: CD4+ or CD8+ T cells sorted from blood, taken in a trial of the OX40 agonist ivuxolimab. All receptors come from an adult with an advanced solid tumor such as melanoma, head and neck, liver or kidney cancer. Each CDR3 is given with its conserved first and last residue. A D gene is named only where the DNA matches it firmly. Size is omitted from some rows. Given values are once, few, many or a class for expanded clones.

>-|TRBV12-2|TRBJ2-7|-
TGTGCAAGTCGCTTGGGGGACAGGACAAGCGGCTACGAGCAGTACTTC
CASRLGDRTSGYEQYF
>-|TRBV21-1|TRBJ1-1|-
TGTGCCAGCAGCAAAGCGGCAGCCCAGATTTCCTTGTTTCTGAACACTGAAGCTTTCTTT
CASSKAAAQISLFLNTEAFF
>once|TRBV19|TRBJ1-2|-
TGTGCCAGTAGTATAGGGGACAAGTTCGGCTACACCTTC
CASSIGDKFGYTF
>-|TRBV18|TRBJ1-5|-
TGTGCCAGCTCACCAGGGGGGAACCAGCCCCAGCATTTT
CASSPGGNQPQHF
>-|TRBV19|TRBJ2-5|TRBD1
TGTGCCAGTGGGCTGGGACAGGGCCTGAAGACCCAGTACTTC
CASGLGQGLKTQYF
>-|TRBV6-1|TRBJ2-3|TRBD2
TGTGCCAGCAGTCGACTAGCGGGAGGCCCAGATACGCAGTATTTT
CASSRLAGGPDTQYF
>-|TRBV27|TRBJ1-1|-
TGTGCCAGCAGTTTGACCGACAGGCTGAACACTGAAGCTTTCTTT
CASSLTDRLNTEAFF
>once|TRBV15|TRBJ2-2|-
TGTGCCACCAGCAGTAACACCGGGGAGCTGTTTTTT
CATSSNTGELFF
>-|TRBV6-1|TRBJ1-1|-
TGTGCCAGCAGTGAAAGCGAGAACACTGAAGCTTTCTTT
CASSESENTEAFF
>-|TRBV11-3|TRBJ2-1|TRBD1
TGTGCCAGCAGCATACAGGGGACATCCTACAATGAGCAGTTCTTC
CASSIQGTSYNEQFF
>once|TRBV6-1|TRBJ2-5|-
TGTGCCAGTGCCCCCGACCTTGGAACCCAGTACTTC
CASAPDLGTQYF
>-|TRBV7-9|TRBJ2-6|-
TGTGCCAGCAGCTTATTACCCTCTGGGGCCAACGTCCTGACTTTC
CASSLLPSGANVLTF
>-|TRBV5-1|TRBJ1-1|TRBD1
TGCGCCAGCAGCTCGGACAGGGCTGTCACTGAAGCTTTCTTT
CASSSDRAVTEAFF
>-|TRBV6-5|TRBJ2-1|-
TGTGCCAGCAGTTACAGGGACTCCTACAATGAGCAGTTCTTC
CASSYRDSYNEQFF
>-|TRBV18|TRBJ1-3|-
TGTGCCAGCTCTCCCTCGGTTAACTCTGGAAACACCATATATTTT
CASSPSVNSGNTIYF
>-|TRBV19|TRBJ2-7|-
TGTGCCAGTAGTATCGGGCTAGGAGGGACCTACGAGCAGTACTTC
CASSIGLGGTYEQYF
>-|TRBV7-9|TRBJ2-1|TRBD1
TGTGCCAGCAGGTCGGGAGCCGGGACAGGGGGCTACAATGAGCAGTTCTTC
CASRSGAGTGGYNEQFF
>-|TRBV5-6|TRBJ1-2|-
TGTGCCAGCAGCTTCGCCCGCAAACCCCACTATGGCTACACCTTC
CASSFARKPHYGYTF
>-|TRBV9|TRBJ2-3|-
TGTGCCAGCAGCGTTAGTCTTGACAGAGGAGCAGATACGCAGTATTTT
CASSVSLDRGADTQYF
>-|TRBV2|TRBJ2-1|-
TGTGCCTTGACGCCCCTCCGGGACGCAAACAATGAGCAGTTCTTC
CALTPLRDANNEQFF
>-|TRBV9|TRBJ2-2|TRBD1
TGTGCCAGCACCCCATGGACAGGGGGCACCGGGGAGCTGTTTTTT
CASTPWTGGTGELFF
>once|TRBV18|TRBJ2-5|-
TGTGCCAGCTCACCCTTGGACAGCCAACAAGAGACCCAGTACTTC
CASSPLDSQQETQYF
>-|TRBV9|TRBJ1-2|TRBD1
TGTGCCAGCAGCGTTAATGACGCGAAGGGGGCGCCCAATGGCTACACCTTC
CASSVNDAKGAPNGYTF
>-|TRBV27|TRBJ2-3|-
TGTGCCAGCAGTGTGGCTCTGCTGGGCCCCCCGCAGTATTTT
CASSVALLGPPQYF
>-|TRBV9|TRBJ1-2|TRBD1
TGTGCCAGCAGCGCAGACAGGGATGGGTCTAACTATGGCTACACCTTC
CASSADRDGSNYGYTF
>-|TRBV28|TRBJ2-4|TRBD1
TGTGCCAGCAGTTTGACAGGGGCCAAAAACATTCAGTACTTC
CASSLTGAKNIQYF
>-|TRBV30|TRBJ2-7|-
TGTGCCTGGAGACTTAGGGGAGTAAACGAGCAGTACTTC
CAWRLRGVNEQYF
>-|TRBV2|TRBJ2-1|TRBD1
TGTGCCAGCAGAAGACAGGGGGTGGGCGATGAGCAGTTCTTC
CASRRQGVGDEQFF
>once|TRBV19|TRBJ1-2|TRBD1
TGTGCCAGTAGTCCCCCTCAGGGGGGTAACTATGGCTACACCTTC
CASSPPQGGNYGYTF
>-|TRBV7-2|TRBJ2-7|-
TGTGCCAGCAGCTTAGGAAGGGCGGGTGTGACGGGGCAGCAGTACTTC
CASSLGRAGVTGQQYF
>-|TRBV9|TRBJ1-2|TRBD1
TGTGCCAGCAGCGCCCGGGACAGGGAAGGCTACACCTTC
CASSARDREGYTF
>few|TRBV5-1|TRBJ2-1|-
TGCGCCAGCAGCTTCGCGACAGGTAACAATGAGCAGTTCTTC
CASSFATGNNEQFF
>-|TRBV5-1|TRBJ2-2|-
TGCGCCAGCAGCCGAACCCCCACTGTAGGGCGGGCCGGGGAGCTGTTTTTT
CASSRTPTVGRAGELFF
>few|TRBV19|TRBJ2-7|TRBD2
TGTGCCACCGGGACTAGCGGAACCTACGAGCAGTACTTC
CATGTSGTYEQYF
>-|TRBV27|TRBJ2-7|-
TGTGCCAGCAACCCCGGGGAGGGGACAGGTGCCTTAGAGCAGTACTTC
CASNPGEGTGALEQYF
>-|TRBV5-1|TRBJ1-1|-
TGCGCCAGCAGCTACCCCGAACAGGCTTCGAACACTGAAGCTTTCTTT
CASSYPEQASNTEAFF
>-|TRBV5-1|TRBJ2-1|TRBD2
TGCGCCAGCAGCTTGGATTCGGCGGGGGGCCGCAATGAGCAGTTCTTC
CASSLDSAGGRNEQFF
>-|TRBV7-3|TRBJ2-1|TRBD2
TGTGCCAGCAGCTTAACGATAGGACTAGCGGGGTCTAGTGAGCAGTTCTTC
CASSLTIGLAGSSEQFF
>-|TRBV5-1|TRBJ1-5|-
TGCGCCAGCAGCGTAGGAGGGGTTAGCAATCAGCCCCAGCATTTT
CASSVGGVSNQPQHF
>-|TRBV27|TRBJ2-2|TRBD1
TGTGCCAGCAGTTTCCTTGGACAGGGAAAGGCCGGGGAGCTGTTTTTT
CASSFLGQGKAGELFF